These 32 T cell receptor beta chains share one sample of origin, sequenced in a study of shared clonotypes between healthy human individuals. The repertoire was sequenced with immunoSEQ multiplex PCR; TCRdb's copy has only in-frame clones and lacks some. The table includes about 2,100,000 clones, roughly 91% detected once. Positively selected for CCR7, the CD45RO-negative cells used as naive CD8 cells excluded terminally differentiated effector memory CD45RA+ cells. What was sequenced was naive CD8+ T cells from PBMCs. All receptors come from a man aged 18 to 35 in good health. Some clones in this sample may be carry-over from other donors' samples.

This clone was picked up a small number of times. The chain combines TRBV6-4 with TRBJ1-1; D uncertain. The CDR3 runs 13 residues. V dropped 5 bases and J dropped 3 bases, with 10 bases sitting between them. CDR1 is MRHNA, CDR2 SNTAGT, per germline. CDR3 sequence reads: CASSSFLHTEAFF. The CDR3 bases are TGTGCCAGCAGTTCCTTTCTGCACACTGAAGCTTTCTTT.

The chain carries TRBV5-1 and TRBJ1-1, with TRBD1 matching 7 bases. Germline CDR1 reads SGHRS; CDR2 reads YFSETQ. The length of the CDR3 is 14 residues. V shed 1 base and J 4 bases; nucleotides not matched to a gene: 4. The CDR3 DNA reads TGCGCCAGCAGCTTGTCAGGGGGGCCCACTGAAGCTTTCTTT. Its translation: CASSLSGGPTEAFF.

Remarks on this clone: This sample also contains other DNA sequences that code for the same CDR3. This chain uses TRBV5-1 with TRBJ2-7; D not certain. Germline CDR1 is SGHRS and CDR2 is YFSETQ. The germline V and J ends were trimmed by 0 bases and 5 bases, with 6 bases remaining between them. This CDR3 is 12 amino acids long. DNA of the CDR3: TGCGCCAGCAGCTTGGCCGGAAACGAGCAGTACTTC. Its translation: CASSLAGNEQYF. The whole variable domain, remainder taken from reference TRBV5-1 and TRBJ2-7, is KAGVTQTPRYLIKTRGQQVTLSCSPISGHRSVSWYQQTPGQGLQFLFEYFSETQRNKGNFPGRFSGRQFSNSRSEMNVSTLELGDSALYLCASSLAGNEQYFGPGTRLTVT.

J is TRBJ2-3 and V is TRBV6-5; TRBD2 matches at 14 bases. The V segment lost 6 bases and the J segment 5 bases; nucleotides outside the gene matches: 1. The CDR3 covers 14 residues. Germline V lookup: CDR1 MNHEY, CDR2 SVGAGI. The CDR3: CASRGLAGGDTQYF. CDR3 DNA sequence: TGTGCCAGCAGAGGACTAGCGGGAGGAGATACGCAGTATTTT.

This clone was seen a handful of times. The chain uses TRBV5-1 and TRBJ1-4; D perhaps matches TRBD1 (6 bases). V was shortened by 0 bases and J by 8 bases, with 8 bases between the two germline ends. Per the germline V gene, CDR1 is SGHRS and CDR2 is YFSETQ. This CDR3 is built from 13 residues. For the CDR3, the DNA is TGCGCCAGCAGCTTGGACAGGGACGAAAAACTGTTTTTT. Translation gives CASSLDRDEKLFF.

Notes on this clone: The same CDR3 is also encoded by other DNA sequences in this sample. CDR3 nucleotides: TGTGCCAGCAGCGTAGGTTCGGGGACCTACGAGCAGTACTTC. It codes for CASSVGSGTYEQYF. This chain uses TRBV9 with TRBJ2-7; D may be TRBD2 (5 bases). With 0 bases removed from V and 2 bases from J, the gap between germline ends came to 9 bases. The CDR3 length is 14 residues. Germline V lookup: CDR1 SGDLS, CDR2 YYNGEE.

The rearrangement uses TRBV27 and TRBJ1-4; TRBD1 agrees at 9 bases. Germline V gene data show CDR1 as MNHEY and CDR2 as SMNVEV (reference sequence). V trimming: 5 bases; J trimming: 8 bases; junction bases outside the gene matches: 15. This CDR3 has 17 residues. The CDR3 nucleotides are TGTGCCAGCAGTCCACAGGGGGCGACCTTAATCGGAGAAAAACTGTTTTTT. This sequence encodes CASSPQGATLIGEKLFF.

The chain is built from TRBV6-5 and TRBJ2-1; D is ambiguous. CDR3 length equals 14 residues. Germline-derived CDR1 and CDR2 are MNHEY and SVGAGI. Trimming shortened V by 5 bases and J by 3 bases, and 11 bases separated the two germline ends. CDR3 residues: CASSKWDYYNEQFF. CDR3 nucleotide sequence: TGTGCCAGCAGTAAATGGGATTACTACAATGAGCAGTTCTTC.

Remarks on this clone: Other nucleotide sequences in the sample specify the same CDR3. The gene calls are TRBV7-9 and TRBJ1-2; the D is unclear. The length of the CDR3 is 13 residues. V was cut by 3 bases and J by 1 base, with 6 bases left in between. CDR1 and CDR2 (germline): SEHNR, FQNEAQ (reference sequence). CDR3 sequence: CASSFPVNYGYTF. CDR3 nucleotides: TGTGCCAGCAGCTTTCCGGTTAACTATGGCTACACCTTC.

The chain joins TRBV7-9 to TRBJ2-6, with 7 bases fitting TRBD2. This CDR3 region has 17 residues. Germline CDR1 is SEHNR and CDR2 is FQNEAQ (reference sequence). V trimming: 4 bases; J trimming: 2 bases; junction bases outside the gene matches: 8. The CDR3 spells CASSSRGGGTGANVLTF. CDR3 in DNA: TGTGCCAGCAGCTCTAGGGGCGGGGGAACTGGGGCCAACGTCCTGACTTTC.

This clone has just one count. The chain combines TRBV7-2 with TRBJ1-4; 9 bases are a match to TRBD1. Germline lookup yields CDR1 SGHTA and CDR2 FQGNSA. V lost 6 bases to trimming and J lost 8 bases; unmatched junction nucleotides: 10. This CDR3 spans 15 amino acids. CDR3 protein: CASRTRQGVEEKLFF. The DNA of the CDR3 is TGTGCCAGCAGGACTAGACAGGGGGTAGAAGAAAAACTGTTTTTT.

The J gene is TRBJ2-7, the V gene TRBV7-2; the D gene is possibly TRBD1 (6 bases). The V and J ends lost 1 base and 5 bases respectively, with 15 bases between them. This CDR3 comprises 15 residues. Germline CDR1 and CDR2: SGHTA and FQGNSA. The CDR3 reads CASSLVRTAWDEQYF. The CDR3 bases are TGTGCCAGCAGCTTAGTACGGACAGCCTGGGACGAGCAGTACTTC.

This clone has just one count. The chain combines TRBV9 with TRBJ2-7, with TRBD2 matching over 12 bases. Losses at the gene ends were 3 bases for V and 2 bases for J; bases not matched to a gene: 6. The CDR3 is 16 residues long. Germline loops: CDR1 SGDLS, CDR2 YYNGEE. CDR3 protein: CASSAYLAGGPYEQYF. The CDR3 DNA is TGTGCCAGCAGCGCCTACCTAGCGGGAGGGCCCTACGAGCAGTACTTC.

The genes are TRBV21-1 and TRBJ1-1; the DNA was not used to check the table's D call, TRBD1. TRBV21-1 is a pseudogene locus. CDR3 length: 10 amino acids. The CDR3 loop reads CASSKGAAFF. The CDR3 region has the DNA TGTGCCAGCAGCAAGGGGGCAGCTTTCTTT.

The J gene is TRBJ1-1, the V gene TRBV11-3, with a possible D match to TRBD1 (5 bases). V gave up 2 bases and J gave up 6 bases, with 10 bases separating them. The CDR3 runs 13 residues. Germline V gene data show CDR1 as SGHNT and CDR2 as YENEEA. In DNA form, the CDR3 reads TGTGCCAGCAGCTTAATGAGAGGGGCTGAAGCTTTCTTT. This translates into CASSLMRGAEAFF.

The CDR3 protein is CASSLGAGTQETQYF. The CDR3 bases are TGTGCCAGCAGTTTAGGCGCCGGGACCCAAGAGACCCAGTACTTC. The J gene is TRBJ2-5, the V gene TRBV27; D is tentatively TRBD1 or TRBD2 (5 bases each). The germline V gene has CDR1 MNHEY and CDR2 SMNVEV (reference sequence). This CDR3 is built from 15 residues. Between the trimmed V and J ends, which lost 2 bases and 1 base, there was a span of 11 bases.

This chain uses TRBV9 with TRBJ2-3, with D possibly matching TRBD2 (5 bases). There are 16 residues in the CDR3. From germline, CDR1 is SGDLS and CDR2 YYNGEE. V lost 4 bases, J lost 1 base, and 16 bases lay in between. The CDR3 sequence: CASSPNWRARTDTQYF. The CDR3 region has the DNA TGTGCCAGCAGCCCGAACTGGCGGGCCCGCACAGATACGCAGTATTTT.

The V gene is TRBV7-9, the J gene TRBJ2-5, with D unresolved. Trimming removed 5 bases at V and 4 bases at J, with 11 bases between. This CDR3 region has 13 residues. Germline V gene sequence: CDR1 SEHNR, CDR2 FQNEAQ (reference sequence). CDR3 sequence reads: CASSPPAGETQYF. CDR3 nucleotide sequence: TGTGCCAGCAGCCCACCGGCCGGAGAGACCCAGTACTTC.

The V gene is TRBV9, the J gene TRBJ2-5; 8 bases map to TRBD1. The V gene end was trimmed by 4 bases and the J gene end by 0 bases; junction bases not matched to a gene: 14. This CDR3 contains 18 residues. CDR1 SGDLS and CDR2 YYNGEE come from the germline V gene. CDR3 nucleotide sequence: TGTGCCAGCAGCACGAGTAGGGGGGACAGGAGGAACCAAGAGACCCAGTACTTC. Its protein product is CASSTSRGDRRNQETQYF.

The rearrangement links TRBV28 to TRBJ1-1; 9 bases map to TRBD1. Germline V CDR1 and CDR2: MDHEN, SYDVKM. This CDR3 is built from 14 residues. V was clipped by 6 bases and J by 7 bases; unmatched bases: 9. CDR3 nucleotides: TGTGCCAGCAGGGACCGGACAGGGGTAGATGAAGCTTTCTTT. The encoded protein is CASRDRTGVDEAFF.

As to this clone: Sequence at one end of the junction differs from germline and may be a read error. This sequence joins TRBV27 and TRBJ2-3; D is undetermined. This CDR3 is 14 amino acids long. The germline CDR1 and CDR2 sequences are MNHEY and SMNVEV (reference sequence). The CDR3 coding sequence is TGTGCCAGCAGTCTATCTGAGAGTTTAGATACGCAGTATTTT. It encodes CASSLSESLDTQYF.

This chain links TRBV4-3 with TRBJ2-1; maybe TRBD2 (5 bases). The germline CDR1 and CDR2 sequences are LGHNA and YSLEER. Trimming left V 1 base short and J 3 bases short, with 22 bases between. The CDR3 is 19 residues long. The CDR3 DNA reads as TGCGCCAGCAGCCAAGGGTCGGGGAGACCACTACCACGCTACAATGAGCAGTTCTTC. Translated: CASSQGSGRPLPRYNEQFF.

To note about this clone: The sample has other DNA sequences that encode this CDR3 too. The rearrangement joins TRBV9 to TRBJ2-7; the match to TRBD2 covers 7 bases. The CDR3 contains 13 residues. From germline, CDR1 is SGDLS and CDR2 YYNGEE. Trimming at V came to 2 bases and at J to 7 bases, leaving 6 bases not matched to a gene. The CDR3 region is CASSVAGAGEQYF. The CDR3 nucleotides are TGTGCCAGCAGCGTCGCGGGAGCGGGGGAGCAGTACTTC.

This chain connects TRBV23-1 to TRBJ2-7; a possible D gene is TRBD1 (5 bases). TRBV23-1 is assigned to the ORF class and has an uncertain function. V lost 0 bases and J 0 bases, leaving 24 bases between the germline ends. The CDR3 loop spans 20 amino acids. The CDR3 is CASSQSSQFNRKGDSYEQYF. CDR3 sequence (DNA): TGCGCCAGCAGTCAATCGAGTCAATTTAACAGGAAAGGGGACTCCTACGAGCAGTACTTC.

The rearrangement joins TRBV7-9 to TRBJ2-5, with 8 bases matching TRBD1. CDR3 size: 16 residues. Per the germline V gene, CDR1 is SEHNR and CDR2 is FQNEAQ (reference sequence). The V gene end was trimmed by 1 base and the J gene end by 3 bases; junction bases not matched to a gene: 7. CDR3 loop: CASSLGLLTGEETQYF. DNA for the CDR3: TGTGCCAGCAGCTTAGGCCTGCTGACAGGGGAAGAGACCCAGTACTTC.

In regard to this clone: Other nucleotide sequences from this sample produce the same CDR3. This rearrangement joins TRBV9 to TRBJ2-5; 7 nucleotides line up with TRBD1. The ends lost 3 bases at V and 2 bases at J; junction bases unmatched: 4. The CDR3 length is 14 residues. CDR1 is SGDLS and CDR2 is YYNGEE in the germline V gene. The CDR3 DNA sequence: TGTGCCAGCAGCGCTTGGGACAGACAAGAGACCCAGTACTTC. This translates into CASSAWDRQETQYF.

The chain recombines TRBV9 with TRBJ2-3; D possibly corresponds to TRBD2 (5 bases). The CDR3 loop spans 17 amino acids. Trimming took off 0 bases at V and 0 bases at J, with 14 bases between the two ends. CDR1 and CDR2 from the germline V gene are SGDLS and YYNGEE. The CDR3 nucleotides read TGTGCCAGCAGCGTAGGCGGGCGGATGACTAGCACAGATACGCAGTATTTT. It codes for CASSVGGRMTSTDTQYF.

Concerning this clone: Within the sample, other DNA sequences also encode this same CDR3. The chain combines TRBV29-1 with TRBJ2-7; 8 bases are shared with TRBD1. Germline lookup yields CDR1 SQVTM and CDR2 ANQGSEA. The CDR3 has 13 amino acids. V shed 4 bases and J 4 bases; nucleotides not matched to a gene: 6. This CDR3 is CSVVSQGAYEQYF. As DNA, the CDR3 is TGCAGCGTTGTGAGCCAGGGGGCGTACGAGCAGTACTTC.

The gene calls are TRBV19 and TRBJ2-7; no firm D call. The germline V and J ends were trimmed by 1 base and 2 bases, with 6 bases remaining between them. The germline gives CDR1 LNHDA, CDR2 SQIVND (reference sequence). The CDR3 has 13 residues. CDR3 nucleotides: TGTGCCAGTAGTATAGCTTTCGCCTACGAGCAGTACTTC. Its translation: CASSIAFAYEQYF. The full variable domain, rest sourced from reference TRBV19 and TRBJ2-7, is DGGITQSPKYLFRKEGQNVTLSCEQNLNHDAMYWYRQDPGQGLRLIYYSQIVNDFQKGDIAEGYSVSREKKESFPLTVTSAQKNPTAFYLCASSIAFAYEQYFGPGTRLTVT.

The CDR3 nucleotides read TGTGCCAGCAGTTTACCAATTGGGACAGGTATCCCCTCAACTAATGAAAAACTGTTTTTT. As protein: CASSLPIGTGIPSTNEKLFF. The V gene is TRBV28, the J gene TRBJ1-4; 8 bases are shared with TRBD1. The CDR3 loop spans 20 amino acids. V lost 2 bases to trimming and J lost 0 bases; unmatched junction nucleotides: 14. The germline CDR1 and CDR2 sequences are MDHEN and SYDVKM.

Worth noting for this clone: Other nucleotide sequences from this sample produce the same CDR3. V is TRBV9 and J is TRBJ2-7, with 7 positions matching TRBD1. The junction had 6 bases not matched to a gene; V was cut back by 3 bases and J by 3 bases. The CDR3 runs 14 residues. Germline loops: CDR1 SGDLS, CDR2 YYNGEE. In nucleotides, the CDR3 is TGTGCCAGCAGCGGGGGACAGAACTTCTACGAGCAGTACTTC. Amino acid sequence: CASSGGQNFYEQYF.

This chain uses TRBV6-1 with TRBJ1-5, with no clear D. The germline CDR1 and CDR2 sequences are MNHNS and SASEGT. The length of the CDR3 is 15 residues. V lost 4 bases to trimming and J lost 2 bases, with 12 bases between them. CDR3 DNA sequence: TGTGCCAGCAGTGTCCCGGGCGTTGGCAATCAGCCCCAGCATTTT. It is translated as CASSVPGVGNQPQHF.